These 24 T cell receptor beta chains came from one sample sequenced in a study of blood T cells in healthy people across ages. A second about 7 to 11 cycle PCR used barcoded and J-beta primers. TCRdb re-derived calls from the 5' RACE reads in MiXCR, one entry per CDR3 protein. The sample records approximately 1.5 million distinct CDR3 sequences, about 31% being singletons. What was sequenced was blood. The receptors were sampled from a woman in her 30s in good health.

CDR3 in DNA: TGTGCCAGCAGCAAAAGACGGGACTACGAGCAGTACTTC. It encodes CASSKRRDYEQYF. The chain has TRBV11-2 and TRBJ2-7; D is perhaps TRBD2 (5 bases). V was shortened by 5 bases and J by 3 bases, with 11 bases between the two germline ends. The CDR3 extends over 13 amino acids. The germline V gene encodes CDR1 SGHAT and CDR2 FQNNGV.

This clonotype was seen only a few times. This sequence joins TRBV29-1 and TRBJ1-2, with a tentative D call TRBD1 (6 bases). The CDR3 has 13 residues. V was trimmed by 6 bases and J by 4 bases, leaving 15 bases between them. Germline V gene data show CDR1 as SQVTM and CDR2 as ANQGSEA. The CDR3 DNA sequence: TGCAGCGTGGTGACAGGTGGGGGCTATGGCTACACCTTC. Translation: CSVVTGGGYGYTF. The variable domain in full, with the rest retrieved from reference TRBV29-1 and TRBJ1-2, is SAVISQKPSRDICQRGTSLTIQCQVDSQVTMMFWYRQQPGQSLTLIATANQGSEATYESGFVIDKFPISRPNLTFSTLTVSNMSPEDSSIYLCSVVTGGGYGYTFGSGTRLTVV.

This clonotype was recorded a few times. V and J are TRBV6-2 or TRBV6-3 and TRBJ1-5; TRBD1 is a possible D gene (5 bases). V was shortened by 2 bases and J by 6 bases, with 8 bases between the two germline ends. CDR3 length equals 13 residues. CDR1 is MNHEY, CDR2 SVGEGT, per germline. The CDR3 DNA sequence: TGTGCCAGCAGTTACGGGGGGACTCAGCCCCAGCATTTT. Translation gives CASSYGGTQPQHF.

The rearrangement uses TRBV18 and TRBJ2-5, with D hard to call. TRBJ2-7 matches the DNA end more closely, so the J call is doubtful. Germline V gives CDR1 KGHSH, CDR2 LQKENI. This CDR3 contains 12 residues. The CDR3 DNA reads as TGTGCCAGCTCACGCCCAGACCACGAGCAGTACTTC. Its translation is CASSRPDHEQYF.

This clonotype has more than one count but fewer than ten. The J gene is TRBJ1-2, the V gene TRBV12-3 or TRBV12-4, with D uncertain. This CDR3 is 13 amino acids long. The V and J ends lost 3 bases and 8 bases respectively, with 13 bases between them. CDR3 coding DNA: TGTGCCAGCAGTTTGCAAGGAGACGAAGGCTACACCTTC. Protein product: CASSLQGDEGYTF.

This clonotype was seen a few times. The rearrangement joins TRBV5-1 to TRBJ2-5, with D perhaps assigned TRBD1 or TRBD2 (5 bases each). The ends were cut back, 1 base at V and 5 bases at J, with 15 bases in the middle. Per germline, CDR1 SGHRS and CDR2 YFSETQ. The CDR3 spans 15 residues. DNA of the CDR3: TGCGCCAGCAGCTTGTTTGGGACGGAACTTGAGACCCAGTACTTC. As protein: CASSLFGTELETQYF. The whole variable domain, remainder taken from reference TRBV5-1 and TRBJ2-5, is KAGVTQTPRYLIKTRGQQVTLSCSPISGHRSVSWYQQTPGQGLQFLFEYFSETQRNKGNFPGRFSGRQFSNSRSEMNVSTLELGDSALYLCASSLFGTELETQYFGPGTRLLVL.

V is TRBV20-1 and J is TRBJ2-7; D gene uncertain. CDR3 length equals 15 residues. Per the germline V gene, CDR1 is DFQATT and CDR2 is SNEGSKA (reference sequence). V lost 5 bases and J 4 bases, leaving 21 bases between the germline ends. CDR3 loop: CSAPAAGRDRYEQYF. The CDR3 DNA sequence: TGCAGTGCTCCCGCGGCCGGTAGGGATCGTTACGAGCAGTACTTC.

The chain has TRBV30 and TRBJ2-1; TRBD2 might be the D (6 bases). The CDR3 is made up of 15 amino acids. Germline loops: CDR1 GTSNPN, CDR2 SVGIG (reference sequence). The V and J ends lost 2 bases and 1 base respectively, with 12 bases between them. CDR3 coding DNA: TGTGCCTGGAGTAGAGGGACTCTGTCCTACAATGAGCAGTTCTTC. Translated, it gives CAWSRGTLSYNEQFF.

This chain links TRBV7-2 with TRBJ2-1; possible D gene TRBD1, 8 bases. The germline V and J ends were trimmed by 5 bases and 4 bases, with 24 bases remaining between them. There are 18 residues in the CDR3. From germline, CDR1 is SGHTA and CDR2 FQGNSA. The CDR3 DNA reads TGTGCCAGCAGCAACAAACAGGGGGGAGGGGGCATATACAATGAGCAGTTCTTC. Translation: CASSNKQGGGGIYNEQFF.

This clonotype was counted between two and nine times. This chain connects TRBV12-3 or TRBV12-4 to TRBJ2-1, with 8 bases that match TRBD2. This CDR3 contains 13 residues. V lost 8 bases and J lost 10; bases outside the gene matches: 10. In DNA form, the CDR3 reads TGTGCCAGCTGGGGCGGGGGGCCGGGGGAGCAGTTCTTC. Its translation: CASWGGGPGEQFF.

CDR3 bases: TGCGCCAGCACCTATAAGGCCGGCAGGGCGCAAGGCTACACCTTC. This codes for CASTYKAGRAQGYTF. This chain links TRBV4-1 with TRBJ1-2; tentative D call: TRBD1 (5 bases). Germline V gene lookup returns CDR1 MGHRA and CDR2 YSYEKL. Trimming pared 7 bases from V and 8 bases from J, leaving 23 bases between. This CDR3 comprises 15 residues.

This clonotype occurred a few times. The gene calls are TRBV27 and TRBJ2-5; D perhaps matches TRBD1 (5 bases). The germline V gene encodes CDR1 MNHEY and CDR2 SMNVEV (reference sequence). V was clipped by 6 bases and J by 2 bases, with 10 bases between them. This CDR3 is 13 amino acids long. The CDR3 DNA is TGTGCCAGCAGACCCAGACAGCAAGAGACCCAGTACTTC. It specifies CASRPRQQETQYF.

In this sample, this clonotype turned up many times. The V gene is TRBV14, the J gene TRBJ2-5; D is possibly TRBD1 (5 bases). CDR1 is SGHDN, CDR2 FVKESK, per germline. V lost 5 bases, J lost 4 bases, and 14 bases lay in between. The CDR3 contains 14 residues. The CDR3 DNA sequence: TGTGCCAGCAGCAGCAGGGCGATGAGAGAGACCCAGTACTTC. Translation gives CASSSRAMRETQYF. Based on the CDR3 plus reference TRBV14 and TRBJ2-5, the full variable domain is EAGVTQFPSHSVIEKGQTVTLRCDPISGHDNLYWYRRVMGKEIKFLLHFVKESKQDESGMPNNRFLAERTGGTYSTLKVQPAELEDSGVYFCASSSRAMRETQYFGPGTRLLVL.

This clonotype turned up a few times. The J gene is TRBJ2-7, the V gene TRBV27; 7 bases align to TRBD2. This CDR3 is 14 amino acids long. V lost 3 bases, J lost 2 bases, and 4 bases stayed unmatched. Germline lookup yields CDR1 MNHEY and CDR2 SMNVEV (reference sequence). CDR3 nucleotide sequence: TGTGCCAGCAGTTTGCGGCTAGCGGCCTACGAGCAGTACTTC. It specifies CASSLRLAAYEQYF.

About this clonotype: An end of the junction differs from the germline gene, which may be a read error. V usage is TRBV6-5 and J usage is TRBJ2-2; tentatively, D is TRBD2 (6 bases). The germline V gene encodes CDR1 MNHEY and CDR2 SVGAGI. The CDR3 runs 14 residues. This CDR3 reads CASSPFRGGGERFF. DNA for the CDR3: TGTGCCAGCAGTCCGTTTAGGGGCGGCGGGGAGCGGTTTTTT.

The rearrangement links TRBV5-5 to TRBJ1-1, with D unclear. The CDR3 consists of 15 residues. CDR1 and CDR2 (germline): SGHKS, YYEKEE (reference sequence). V was cut by 0 bases and J by 4 bases, with 13 bases left in between. CDR3 sequence (DNA): TGTGCCAGCAGCTTGGAAGCGGTCCGTAGCACTGAAGCTTTCTTT. Translating gives CASSLEAVRSTEAFF.

This clonotype appeared a few times. The rearrangement joins TRBV7-9 to TRBJ2-3, with a possible D match to TRBD1 (6 bases). V was clipped by 1 base and J by 5 bases, with 13 bases between them. Germline V gene data show CDR1 as SEHNR and CDR2 as FQNEAQ (reference sequence). The CDR3 runs 15 residues. In nucleotides, the CDR3 is TGTGCCAGCAGCTTAGGAGCCACACAGGGAGATACGCAGTATTTT. Translation: CASSLGATQGDTQYF.

This clonotype has a handful of counts. This sequence joins TRBV20-1 and TRBJ2-7; D is uncertain. Germline-derived CDR1 and CDR2 are DFQATT and SNEGSKA (reference sequence). The CDR3 runs to 15 residues. The germline V and J ends were trimmed by 3 bases and 1 base, with 16 bases remaining between them. The CDR3 region has the DNA TGCAGTGCTAGCTGGGTTCGCCAACGATCCTACGAGCAGTACTTC. Translation: CSASWVRQRSYEQYF.

The chain recombines TRBV20-1 with TRBJ2-5; 11 nucleotides match TRBD2. CDR1 is DFQATT, CDR2 SNEGSKA, per germline (reference sequence). The CDR3 spans 14 residues. The V and J ends lost 5 bases and 5 bases, in that order; junction bases with no gene match: 7. CDR3 protein: CSARLAGRMETQYF. CDR3 bases: TGCAGTGCTCGACTAGCGGGGCGAATGGAGACCCAGTACTTC.

The CDR3 reads CASSQDEGTSEQYF. Here the CDR3 DNA reads TGCGCCAGCAGCCAAGATGAGGGCACCAGCGAGCAGTACTTC. This chain connects TRBV4-1 to TRBJ2-7; a possible D gene is TRBD2 (5 bases). Germline V CDR1 and CDR2: MGHRA, YSYEKL. CDR3 length: 14 residues. The V and J ends lost 0 bases and 6 bases respectively, with 12 bases between them.

This clonotype was observed once. The chain joins TRBV4-1 to TRBJ2-1; TRBD1 is a possible D gene (5 bases). The ends were cut back, 6 bases at V and 6 bases at J, with 15 bases in the middle. CDR3 length: 14 residues. Germline V lookup: CDR1 MGHRA, CDR2 YSYEKL. The CDR3 spells CASSHSRVSNEQFF. CDR3 bases: TGCGCCAGCAGTCACTCCAGGGTAAGCAATGAGCAGTTCTTC.

This clonotype showed up just a few times. The chain uses TRBV20-1 and TRBJ2-1, with D possibly matching TRBD2 (6 bases). This CDR3 is 13 amino acids long. CDR1 DFQATT and CDR2 SNEGSKA come from the germline V gene (reference sequence). Trimming took 6 bases from V and 2 from J, leaving 11 bases between them. The CDR3: CSARESPYNEQFF. In nucleotides, the CDR3 is TGCAGTGCCCGGGAGTCCCCCTACAATGAGCAGTTCTTC.

This clonotype was observed a few times. The rearrangement links TRBV12-3 or TRBV12-4 to TRBJ1-2, with D uncertain. V was pared by 6 bases and J by 4 bases, with 15 bases between. CDR3 length: 14 residues. This chain's CDR3 is CASRAREAGYGYTF. The DNA for the CDR3 is TGTGCCAGCAGGGCGCGGGAAGCGGGCTATGGCTACACCTTC.

Concerning this clonotype itself: A much larger clone lies one base from this, so it may be a read error. The V gene is TRBV29-1, the J gene TRBJ2-6; tentative D call: TRBD2 (6 bases). The CDR3 is 17 amino acids. The germline gives CDR1 SQVTM, CDR2 ANQGSEA. Written as DNA, the CDR3 is TGCAACGTTGTCGACGCGGGAACCGACTCTGGGGCCAACGTCCTGACTTTC. This codes for CNVVDAGTDSGANVLTF.